These 31 T cell receptor beta chains came from one sample sequenced in a study of OX40 agonist ivuxolimab in advanced cancers. TCRdb's table, derived via immunoSEQ multiplex PCR, lists solely in-frame clones and lacks some. The table has around 33,000 clones, more than 75% seen once. The material sequenced was CD4+ or CD8+ T cells sorted from blood, taken in a trial of the OX40 agonist ivuxolimab. These receptors all stem from an adult with an advanced solid tumor such as melanoma, head and neck, liver or kidney cancer.

V gene TRBV7-8 combines with J gene TRBJ2-3; D is possibly TRBD2 (6 bases). Germline values: CDR1 SGHVS, CDR2 FQNEAQ. CDR3 length: 15 residues. The V and J ends lost 5 bases and 1 base respectively, with 13 bases between them. The CDR3, as DNA: TGTGCCAGCAGCGCCGTTTGGGGGGGCACAGATACGCAGTATTTT. It codes for CASSAVWGGTDTQYF.

The CDR3 reads CASSQVWAGRETQYF. CDR3 nucleotide sequence: TGCGCCAGCAGCCAAGTCTGGGCAGGGAGAGAGACCCAGTACTTC. V and J are TRBV4-3 and TRBJ2-5, with D perhaps TRBD1 or TRBD2 (5 bases each). V lost 1 base and J lost 4, with 13 bases in between. This CDR3 is 15 amino acids long. Germline-derived CDR1 and CDR2 are LGHNA and YSLEER.

This chain links TRBV15 with TRBJ2-7; the D gene is possibly TRBD2 (5 bases). Trimming took 6 bases from V and 7 from J, leaving 22 bases between them. This CDR3 contains 15 residues. The germline V gene has CDR1 LNHNV and CDR2 YYDKDF (reference sequence). The CDR3, as DNA: TGTGCCACCAGTCCTAGAGGCGGGCAGCCGGAGGAGCAGTACTTC. This encodes CATSPRGGQPEEQYF.

This clone was recorded once. The genes are TRBV19 and TRBJ2-2; TRBD2 agrees at 9 bases. Germline loops: CDR1 LNHDA, CDR2 SQIVND (reference sequence). After removal of 5 bases from V and 4 bases from J, the junction contained 11 bases not matched to a gene. The CDR3 is 17 residues long. The CDR3 loop reads CASSDLAGSSGTGELFF. CDR3 in DNA: TGTGCCAGTAGTGACCTAGCGGGATCCTCGGGCACCGGGGAGCTGTTTTTT.

The chain recombines TRBV15 with TRBJ2-2; D gene unclear. V was trimmed by 3 bases and J by 4 bases, leaving 12 bases between them. The germline V gene encodes CDR1 LNHNV and CDR2 YYDKDF (reference sequence). This CDR3 spans 15 amino acids. The CDR3 loop is CATSRGALGTGELFF. Here the CDR3 DNA reads TGTGCCACCAGCAGGGGTGCTCTGGGCACCGGGGAGCTGTTTTTT.

The chain has TRBV10-2 and TRBJ1-1, with 7 bases matching TRBD1. Germline-derived CDR1 and CDR2 are WSHSY and SAAADI. V shed 4 bases, J shed 4 bases, and the junction held 3 bases outside the gene matches. CDR3 length equals 13 residues. The DNA of the CDR3 is TGCGCCAGCAGTGGACAGGGAACCACTGAAGCTTTCTTT. It encodes CASSGQGTTEAFF.

This CDR3 reads CASSLRRQGGQPQHF. The CDR3 DNA reads as TGTGCCAGCAGCTTAAGGAGACAGGGAGGTCAGCCCCAGCATTTT. This chain uses TRBV7-8 with TRBJ1-5, with 7 bases aligning to TRBD1. Germline loops: CDR1 SGHVS, CDR2 FQNEAQ. This CDR3 is 15 amino acids long. Unmatched junction bases numbered 7, after V lost 2 bases and J lost 6 bases.

The V gene is TRBV29-1, the J gene TRBJ2-7; the D is unclear. Germline loops: CDR1 SQVTM, CDR2 ANQGSEA. Trimming pared 4 bases from V and 0 bases from J, leaving 7 bases between. The CDR3 totals 12 residues. The CDR3 bases are TGCAGCGTTGTAGACGACTCCTACGAGCAGTACTTC. It codes for CSVVDDSYEQYF.

This clone was seen only once. The chain carries TRBV6-5 and TRBJ2-1, with 10 bases lining up with TRBD2. V lost 6 bases, J lost 4 bases, and 6 bases stayed unmatched. The V gene's germline CDR1 is MNHEY and CDR2 SVGAGI. The CDR3 is 15 residues long. CDR3 sequence reads: CASSLLAGVYNEQFF. CDR3 sequence (DNA): TGTGCCAGCAGCCTTCTAGCGGGAGTATACAATGAGCAGTTCTTC.

This sequence joins TRBV7-9 and TRBJ2-7, with a possible D match to TRBD1 (6 bases). The CDR3 length is 16 residues. Germline-derived CDR1 and CDR2 are SEHNR and FQNEAQ (reference sequence). V was pared by 0 bases and J by 2 bases, with 14 bases between. In nucleotides, the CDR3 is TGTGCCAGCAGCTTAGCGCAGTCGACAGGCCCCTACGAGCAGTACTTC. The encoded protein is CASSLAQSTGPYEQYF.

V usage is TRBV9 and J usage is TRBJ1-1; tentatively, D is TRBD1 (5 bases). Germline V gives CDR1 SGDLS, CDR2 YYNGEE. The CDR3 sequence is 13 residues long. The V end lost 0 bases, the J end lost 10 bases, and 13 bases lay between the germline ends. CDR3 sequence (DNA): TGTGCCAGCAGCGTAGGGGTTGCGGGGGTAGCTTTCTTT. Translated: CASSVGVAGVAFF.

The rearrangement uses TRBV2 and TRBJ2-7; possible D gene TRBD2, 6 bases. There are 16 residues in the CDR3. Looked up from germline, CDR1 is SNHLY and CDR2 is FYNNEI. Trimming took 5 bases from V and 2 from J, leaving 19 bases between them. CDR3 in amino acids: CASSTPGTSGTYEQYF. For the CDR3, the DNA is TGTGCCAGCAGTACCCCCGGGACTTCCGGTACCTACGAGCAGTACTTC.

This chain joins TRBV28 and TRBJ2-6; no clear D. Trimming left V 5 bases short and J 0 bases short, with 8 bases between. The CDR3 is 15 amino acids. From germline, CDR1 is MDHEN and CDR2 SYDVKM. The CDR3 is CASSRTASGANVLTF. The CDR3 nucleotides read TGTGCCAGCAGTCGAACAGCCTCTGGGGCCAACGTCCTGACTTTC. Full variable domain (missing parts from reference TRBV28 and TRBJ2-6): DVKVTQSSRYLVKRTGEKVFLECVQDMDHENMFWYRQDPGLGLRLIYFSYDVKMKEKGDIPEGYSVSREKKERFSLILESASTNQTSMYLCASSRTASGANVLTFGAGSRLTVL.

This sequence joins TRBV5-1 and TRBJ1-1; the D is unclear. V lost 4 bases and J 5 bases, leaving 6 bases between the germline ends. Per the germline V gene, CDR1 is SGHRS and CDR2 is YFSETQ. CDR3 size: 11 residues. This CDR3 is CASSQGTEAFF. CDR3 in DNA: TGCGCCAGCAGCCAAGGGACTGAAGCTTTCTTT.

The rearrangement uses TRBV7-3 and TRBJ2-3; 7 bases align to TRBD1. The CDR3 sequence is 14 residues long. With 8 bases clipped from V and 2 bases from J, the junction kept 7 bases outside the gene matches. CDR1 and CDR2 (germline): SGHTA, FQGTGA. The CDR3 coding sequence is TGTGCCAGCTACCCGGGACAGCTCACAGATACGCAGTATTTT. Translated, it gives CASYPGQLTDTQYF.

DNA of the CDR3: TGCGCCAGCAGCTTCCGGGACTTGGATACAGATACGCAGTATTTT. It specifies CASSFRDLDTDTQYF. The rearrangement uses TRBV5-1 and TRBJ2-3, with a possible D match to TRBD2 (6 bases). V was shortened by 2 bases and J by 3 bases, with 13 bases between the two germline ends. CDR1 and CDR2 from the germline V gene are SGHRS and YFSETQ. The CDR3 is made up of 15 amino acids.

The rearrangement links TRBV13 to TRBJ2-7, with 10 nucleotides matching TRBD1. The CDR3 length is 17 residues. V lost 0 bases to trimming and J lost 2 bases; unmatched junction nucleotides: 7. Germline lookup yields CDR1 PRHDT and CDR2 FYEKMQ (reference sequence). The CDR3 region has the DNA TGTGCCAGCAGCTTAGGGACAGGGGGCGAAATCCCCTACGAGCAGTACTTC. It codes for CASSLGTGGEIPYEQYF.

This clone has only a few counts. The chain is built from TRBV9 and TRBJ2-2, with 12 bases matching TRBD2. The CDR3 is 16 residues long. The germline V gene has CDR1 SGDLS and CDR2 YYNGEE. V dropped 1 base and J dropped 8; count of bases not matched to a gene: 6. The CDR3 reads CASSVRLAGDWGELFF. The CDR3 DNA follows: TGTGCCAGCAGCGTACGACTAGCGGGAGATTGGGGGGAGCTGTTTTTT.

The chain has TRBV4-3 and TRBJ2-7, with a tentative D call TRBD2 (6 bases). The V gene lost 1 base and the J gene lost 1 base, with 11 bases spanning the gap. CDR1 and CDR2 from the germline V gene are LGHNA and YSLEER. The CDR3 consists of 15 residues. CDR3 sequence reads: CASSQGRDWSYEQYF. The DNA of the CDR3 is TGCGCCAGCAGCCAAGGCAGGGACTGGTCCTACGAGCAGTACTTC.

This clone was recorded a few times. CDR3 DNA: TGTGCCAGCAGCGCCCATGGGGGGGCCTCCTACAATGAGCAGTTCTTC. It specifies CASSAHGGASYNEQFF. The genes are TRBV9 and TRBJ2-1; tentative D call: TRBD2 (7 bases). Germline CDR1 reads SGDLS; CDR2 reads YYNGEE. The V gene lost 3 bases and the J gene lost 0 bases, with 13 bases spanning the gap. The CDR3 loop spans 16 amino acids.

V usage is TRBV4-3 and J usage is TRBJ1-2; perhaps TRBD1 as D (6 bases). This CDR3 has 16 amino acids. The ends were cut back, 4 bases at V and 8 bases at J, with 23 bases in the middle. Germline V gene sequence: CDR1 LGHNA, CDR2 YSLEER. DNA for the CDR3: TGCGCCAGCAGCCGTGACACGGGGGGCGCGGGGGAGGGCTACACCTTC. Its protein product is CASSRDTGGAGEGYTF.

The table lists this clone with a few counts. The genes are TRBV5-1 and TRBJ1-5; 8 bases are shared with TRBD1. J lost 3 bases, V lost 5 bases, and 16 bases had no gene match. The CDR3 loop spans 18 amino acids. Germline CDR1 and CDR2: SGHRS and YFSETQ. In nucleotides, the CDR3 is TGCGCCAGCAGGTCCTTAAAAAGACAGGGGCGTTACAATCAGCCCCAGCATTTT. Translated, it gives CASRSLKRQGRYNQPQHF.

The V gene is TRBV29-1, the J gene TRBJ1-6, with a possible D match to TRBD1 (5 bases). This CDR3 comprises 20 residues. With 2 bases removed from V and 5 bases from J, the gap between germline ends came to 28 bases. Germline CDR1 SQVTM, CDR2 ANQGSEA. The CDR3 here is CSVEPQVRLAPKVNNSPLHF. In DNA form, the CDR3 reads TGCAGCGTTGAACCACAGGTTCGGTTAGCTCCGAAGGTCAATAATTCACCCCTCCACTTT.

The table lists this clone with a count of one. V is TRBV6-5 and J is TRBJ2-5; TRBD2 matches at 8 bases. Losses at the gene ends were 10 bases for V and 4 bases for J; bases not matched to a gene: 14. From germline, CDR1 is MNHEY and CDR2 SVGAGI. This CDR3 has 15 amino acids. This chain's CDR3 is CATQNSGSLGETQYF. The CDR3 nucleotides are TGTGCCACACAAAACAGCGGGAGTTTAGGAGAGACCCAGTACTTC.

V is TRBV5-8 and J is TRBJ2-1, with D uncertain. The CDR3 consists of 13 residues. The ends were cut back, 1 base at V and 4 bases at J, with 6 bases in the middle. Germline V gene data show CDR1 as SGHTS and CDR2 as YDEGEE. The CDR3 DNA reads as TGTGCCAGCAGCTTGACCTCTTACAATGAGCAGTTCTTC. It is translated as CASSLTSYNEQFF.

The chain is built from TRBV19 and TRBJ1-2, with 7 bases fitting TRBD1. J gave up 4 bases and V 9 bases, and 5 bases lay outside the gene matches. Germline V gene data show CDR1 as LNHDA and CDR2 as SQIVND (reference sequence). The CDR3 length is 12 residues. The CDR3 nucleotides read TGTGCCAGCAGCGACAGGGCCTATGGCTACACCTTC. It encodes CASSDRAYGYTF.

The count of this clone is one. This rearrangement joins TRBV6-5 to TRBJ2-2; TRBD2 might be the D (7 bases). This CDR3 region has 12 residues. Between the trimmed V and J ends, which lost 8 bases and 6 bases, there was a span of 10 bases. CDR1 is MNHEY and CDR2 is SVGAGI in the germline V gene. CDR3 in amino acids: CASGGAPGELFF. Written as DNA, the CDR3 is TGTGCCAGCGGGGGGGCACCCGGGGAGCTGTTTTTT.

In its sample, this clone was seen a few times. The CDR3 DNA reads as TGTGCCAGCAGTGGACAGGGTTCAGGCTATGGCTACACCTTC. This codes for CASSGQGSGYGYTF. V and J are TRBV6-5 and TRBJ1-2, with 8 bases aligning to TRBD1. This CDR3 has 14 amino acids. Germline loops: CDR1 MNHEY, CDR2 SVGAGI. With V trimmed by 5 bases and J by 4 bases, 6 bases remained unmatched.

The chain has TRBV6-6 and TRBJ1-4, with unresolved D. Trimming took 8 bases from V and 9 from J, leaving 13 bases between them. The germline V gene encodes CDR1 MNHNY and CDR2 SVGAGI (reference sequence). The CDR3 loop spans 12 amino acids. CDR3 region: CASSPGLQKLFF. The CDR3 DNA is TGTGCCAGCTCACCGGGGTTGCAAAAACTGTTTTTT.

The chain joins TRBV7-2 to TRBJ2-5; TRBD2 aligns across 15 bases. V lost 4 bases, J lost 2 bases, and 5 bases stayed unmatched. Per the germline V gene, CDR1 is SGHTA and CDR2 is FQGNSA. The CDR3 consists of 17 residues. The chain's CDR3 is CASSWTSGRAFQETQYF. Written as DNA, the CDR3 is TGTGCCAGCAGCTGGACTAGCGGGAGGGCTTTTCAAGAGACCCAGTACTTC.

By sample fraction, this clone is medium-sized. The CDR3 reads CASSAVWGGTDTQYF. For the CDR3, the DNA is TGTGCCAGCAGCGCCGTTTGGGGGGGCACAGATACGCAGTATTTT. The chain employs TRBV7-3 and TRBJ2-3; weak D call: TRBD2 (6 bases). The CDR3 contains 15 residues. Germline assignment: CDR1 SGHTA and CDR2 FQGTGA. Trimming left V 5 bases short and J 1 base short, with 13 bases between.